The entry that follows covers one T cell receptor beta chain sequence. This clonotype was recorded at least ten times. Its specific antigen is unknown. No much larger clonotype is one base removed from it; base qualities were not supplied. From the cysteine up to the phenylalanine, the CDR3 has a length of 15 residues. Only the CDR3 region is kept as DNA, spanning 45 bases read in frame from base 1. According to the germline V gene, CDR1 reads KGHSH and CDR2 reads LQKENI. V lost 3 bases and J lost 3 bases; the stretch between them is 12 bases long. TCR beta CDR3 regions were amplified from RNA transcripts. For the first round of RT-PCR on the TCR CDR3, the HTBI primer set was used together with the Qiagen OneStep RT-PCR kit. Libraries were constructed in a second round of multiplex PCR, after which size selection and purification were performed. Paired-end sequencing of the libraries was performed with 100 bp reads on an Illumina HiSeq2000. The paper's data handling went like this. SOAPnuke was used to process the raw data, throwing out any read that contained adapters or uncalled bases, had a mean Phred below 15, or lacked an exact constant-primer or identifier match. High-quality paired reads were merged using COPE v1.2.5, and each unique nucleotide sequence was defined as a clonotype. MiTCR v1.1 was used to align the clonotypes against IMGT TRBV, TRBD and TRBJ reference segments. Analysis was restricted to V-J combinations with a frequency above 0.0001, which covered about 99% of repertoires. A TCS score was defined as the ratio of F50 (clonal expansion) to E x V (chaos), with BLOSUM62-based TCRdist applied between CDR3 peptides within each V-J. Welch's t-statistics and random forest reduced 514 V-J features to 13, which were used in a naive Bayes classifier (R e1071). Using fastp at Q25 and MiXCR, TCRdb reprocessed the public reads and kept productive beta chains. When rows share a CDR3 protein, they turn into one entry using the most common DNA and genes. These V and J calls are TCRdb output, not the study's own analysis. This sample holds hundreds of thousands of distinct CDR3 sequences; over 15% were observed only once. The ten top clones hold 17% of the sample.

This sample is drawn from a study of T cells in Graves' hyperthyroidism and ophthalmopathy (dated by TCRdb to between 2018 and 2021). Notes on the research overall: Peripheral blood was sampled at the time of initial diagnosis, prior to any treatment. To identify TCR V-J signatures that set the groups apart, the researchers used a discovery cohort of more than 95 patients, made up of about 44 with Graves' ophthalmopathy and 57 with stable Graves' hyperthyroidism. Whether ophthalmopathy could be predicted prospectively was tested in an independent validation cohort made up of 18 to 20 hyperthyroidism patients plus 17 patients who later progressed to ophthalmopathy. The approximately 100 discovery patients were divided at random into training and test sets in a 7:3 ratio. In more than 5 Graves' hyperthyroidism patients, the study also compared T-cell repertoires from thyroid tissue with T-cell repertoires from blood. Once sampling was done, hyperthyroidism patients were given methimazole at a starting dose of 30 mg daily, whereas ophthalmopathy patients were given high-dose intravenous methylprednisolone. The paper reports TCR Vbeta CDR3 sequencing of some 140 peripheral blood samples: approximately 41 ophthalmopathy, 75 to 80 hyperthyroidism and roughly 17 progressor patients. Study-wide findings and limitations: Blood samples also contained most of the expanded thyroid clonotypes (frequency above 0.001), which suggests that blood repertoires may reflect thyroid immune responses. In validation, the model predicted progression to ophthalmopathy a median of 6.5 months before onset, with roughly 71% sensitivity and about 72% specificity. A 13 V-J signature model separated ophthalmopathy from stable hyperthyroidism, with 87.88% sensitivity and 81% to 82% specificity in cross-validation and 80%/75% in testing. Sample size was not statistically predetermined, and investigators were not blinded to group allocation.

Ophthalmopathy patients had moderately to severely active disease, with a Clinical Activity Score of 3 or more, a NOSPECS grade of 4 or more, and a disease duration of less than 3 months. Patients with uncontrolled infections, other autoimmune diseases, pregnancy or lactation were excluded. Diagnoses were based on clinical symptoms, serum thyroxine and TRAb, thyroid ultrasound and orbital computed tomography. PBMCs were isolated from about 10 ml of fresh peripheral blood by Ficoll-Paque density gradient centrifugation. Trizol reagent was used to extract total RNA, and RNA quality was then checked on an Agilent 2100 Bioanalyzer.

The TCR sequence derives from a woman under 30 with Graves' ophthalmopathy. Sequenced: blood. The chain uses TRBV18 and TRBJ1-5; TRBD1 could be the D gene, as 6 bases match. The sequenced DNA is TGTGCCAGCTCACCCCCGGGACAAACCAATCAGCCCCAGCATTTT. Protein translation: CASSPPGQTNQPQHF.